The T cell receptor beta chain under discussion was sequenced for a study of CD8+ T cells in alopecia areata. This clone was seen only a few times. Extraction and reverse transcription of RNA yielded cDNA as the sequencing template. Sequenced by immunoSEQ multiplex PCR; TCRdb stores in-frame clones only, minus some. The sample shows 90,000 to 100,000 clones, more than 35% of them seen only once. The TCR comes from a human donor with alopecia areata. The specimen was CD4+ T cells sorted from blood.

This CDR3 is CASNFQGTSGRAGGNEQFF. For the CDR3, the DNA is TGTGCCAGCAACTTCCAGGGGACTAGCGGGAGAGCGGGGGGCAATGAGCAGTTCTTC. The rearrangement joins TRBV7-9 to TRBJ2-1; 14 nucleotides line up with TRBD2. The CDR3 runs to 19 residues. Germline lookup yields CDR1 SEHNR and CDR2 FQNEAQ (reference sequence). J lost 6 bases, V lost 7 bases, and 17 bases had no gene match.